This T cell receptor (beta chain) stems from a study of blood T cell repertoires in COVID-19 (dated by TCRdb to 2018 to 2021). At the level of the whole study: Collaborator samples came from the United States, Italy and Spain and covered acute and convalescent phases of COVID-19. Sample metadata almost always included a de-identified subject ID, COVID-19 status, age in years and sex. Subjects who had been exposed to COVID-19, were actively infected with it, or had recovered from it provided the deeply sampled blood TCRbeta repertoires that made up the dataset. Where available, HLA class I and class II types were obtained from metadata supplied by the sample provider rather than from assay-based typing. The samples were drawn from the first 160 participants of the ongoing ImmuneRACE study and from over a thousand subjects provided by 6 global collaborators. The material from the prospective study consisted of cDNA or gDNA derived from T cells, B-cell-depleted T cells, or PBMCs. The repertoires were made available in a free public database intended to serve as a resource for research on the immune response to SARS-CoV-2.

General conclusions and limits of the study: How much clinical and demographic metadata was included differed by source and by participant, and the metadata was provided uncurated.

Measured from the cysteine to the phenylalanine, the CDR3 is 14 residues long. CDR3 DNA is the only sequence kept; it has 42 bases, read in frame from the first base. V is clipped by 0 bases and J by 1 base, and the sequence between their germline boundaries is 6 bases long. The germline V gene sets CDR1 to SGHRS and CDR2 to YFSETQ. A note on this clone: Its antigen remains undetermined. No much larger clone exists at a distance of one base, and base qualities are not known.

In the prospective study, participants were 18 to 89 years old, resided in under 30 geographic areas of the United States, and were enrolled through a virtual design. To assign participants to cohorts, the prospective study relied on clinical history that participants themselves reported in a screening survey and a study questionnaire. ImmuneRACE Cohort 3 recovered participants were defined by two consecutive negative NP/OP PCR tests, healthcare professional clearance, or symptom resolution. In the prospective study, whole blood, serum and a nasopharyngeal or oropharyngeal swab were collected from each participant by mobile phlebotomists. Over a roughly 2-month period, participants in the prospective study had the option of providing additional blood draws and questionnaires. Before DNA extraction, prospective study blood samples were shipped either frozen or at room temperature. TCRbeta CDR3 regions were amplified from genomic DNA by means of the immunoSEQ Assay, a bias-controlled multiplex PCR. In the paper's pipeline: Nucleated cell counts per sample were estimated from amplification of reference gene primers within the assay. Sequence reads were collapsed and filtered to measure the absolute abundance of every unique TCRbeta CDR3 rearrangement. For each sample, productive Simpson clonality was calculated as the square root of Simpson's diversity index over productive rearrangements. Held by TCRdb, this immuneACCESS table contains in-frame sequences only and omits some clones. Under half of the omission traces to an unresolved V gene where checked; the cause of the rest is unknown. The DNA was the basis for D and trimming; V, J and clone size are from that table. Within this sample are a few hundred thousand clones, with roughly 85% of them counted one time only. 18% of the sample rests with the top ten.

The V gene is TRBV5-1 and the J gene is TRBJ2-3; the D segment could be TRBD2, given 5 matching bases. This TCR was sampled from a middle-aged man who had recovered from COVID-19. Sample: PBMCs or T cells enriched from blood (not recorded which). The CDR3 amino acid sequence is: CASSLELGTDTQYF. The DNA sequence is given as TGCGCCAGCAGCTTGGAACTAGGCACAGATACGCAGTATTTT.